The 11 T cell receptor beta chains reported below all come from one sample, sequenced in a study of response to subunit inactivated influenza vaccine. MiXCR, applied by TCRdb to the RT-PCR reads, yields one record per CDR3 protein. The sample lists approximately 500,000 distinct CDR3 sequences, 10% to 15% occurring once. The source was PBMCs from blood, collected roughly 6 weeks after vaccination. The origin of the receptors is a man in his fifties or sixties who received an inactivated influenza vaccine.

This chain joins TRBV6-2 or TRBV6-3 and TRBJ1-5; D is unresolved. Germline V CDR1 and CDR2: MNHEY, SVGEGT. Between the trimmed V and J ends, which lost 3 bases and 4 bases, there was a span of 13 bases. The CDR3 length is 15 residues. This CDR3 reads CASSYSPPANQPQHF. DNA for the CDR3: TGTGCCAGCAGTTATAGTCCCCCGGCGAATCAGCCCCAGCATTTT.

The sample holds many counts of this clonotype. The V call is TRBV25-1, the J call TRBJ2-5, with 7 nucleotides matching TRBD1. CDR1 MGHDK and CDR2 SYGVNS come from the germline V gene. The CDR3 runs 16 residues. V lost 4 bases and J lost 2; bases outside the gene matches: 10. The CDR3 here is CASSARWGQTQETQYF. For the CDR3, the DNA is TGTGCCAGCAGTGCCCGATGGGGACAGACACAAGAGACCCAGTACTTC. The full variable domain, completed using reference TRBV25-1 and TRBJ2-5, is EADIYQTPRYLVIGTGKKITLECSQTMGHDKMYWYQQDPGMELHLIHYSYGVNSTEKGDLSSESTVSRIRTEHFPLTLESARPSHTSQYLCASSARWGQTQETQYFGPGTRLLVL.

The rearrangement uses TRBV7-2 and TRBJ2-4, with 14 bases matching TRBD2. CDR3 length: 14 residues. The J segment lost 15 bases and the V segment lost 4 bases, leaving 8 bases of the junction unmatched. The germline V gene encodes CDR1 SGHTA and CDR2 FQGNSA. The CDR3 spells CASSSPGLAGDVYF. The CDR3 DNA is TGTGCCAGCAGCTCGCCGGGACTAGCGGGGGACGTGTACTTC.

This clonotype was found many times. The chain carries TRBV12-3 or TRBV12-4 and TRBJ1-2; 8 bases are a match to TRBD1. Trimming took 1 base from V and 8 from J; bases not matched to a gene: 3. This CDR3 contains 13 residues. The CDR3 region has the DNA TGTGCCAGCAGTTTAGGGACAGGGCGCGGCTACACCTTC. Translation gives CASSLGTGRGYTF.

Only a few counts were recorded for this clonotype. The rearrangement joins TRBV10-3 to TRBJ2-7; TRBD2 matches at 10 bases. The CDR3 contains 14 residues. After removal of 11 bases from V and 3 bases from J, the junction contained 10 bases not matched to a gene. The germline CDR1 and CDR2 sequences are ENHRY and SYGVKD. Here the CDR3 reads CAPTGTSVFYEQYF. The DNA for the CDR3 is TGTGCCCCCACGGGGACTAGCGTCTTCTACGAGCAGTACTTC.

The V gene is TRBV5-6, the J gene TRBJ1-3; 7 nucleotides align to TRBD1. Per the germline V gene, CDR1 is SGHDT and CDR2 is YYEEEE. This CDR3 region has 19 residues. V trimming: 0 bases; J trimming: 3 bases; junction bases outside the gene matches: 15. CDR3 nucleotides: TGTGCCAGCAGCTTGGCCATACTGGGACAGTTCGCGATTGGAAACACCATATATTTT. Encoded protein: CASSLAILGQFAIGNTIYF.

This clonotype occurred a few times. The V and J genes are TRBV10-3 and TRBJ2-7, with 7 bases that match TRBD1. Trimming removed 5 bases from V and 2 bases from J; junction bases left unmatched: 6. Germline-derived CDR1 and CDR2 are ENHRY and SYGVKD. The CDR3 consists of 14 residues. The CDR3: CAISRTGRTYEQYF. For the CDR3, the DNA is TGTGCCATCAGTAGGACAGGAAGGACCTACGAGCAGTACTTC.

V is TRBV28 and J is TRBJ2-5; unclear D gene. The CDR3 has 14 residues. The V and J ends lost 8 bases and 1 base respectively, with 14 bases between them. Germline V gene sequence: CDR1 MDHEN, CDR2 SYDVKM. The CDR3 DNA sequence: TGTGCCAGCGTTAATTTTTGGGCCCAAGAGACCCAGTACTTC. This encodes CASVNFWAQETQYF.

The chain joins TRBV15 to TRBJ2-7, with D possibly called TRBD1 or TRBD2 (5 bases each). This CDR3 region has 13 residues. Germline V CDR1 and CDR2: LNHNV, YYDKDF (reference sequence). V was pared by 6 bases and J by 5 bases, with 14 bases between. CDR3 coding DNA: TGTGCCACCAGTGGACTCGGGGCTAACGAGCAGTACTTC. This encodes CATSGLGANEQYF.

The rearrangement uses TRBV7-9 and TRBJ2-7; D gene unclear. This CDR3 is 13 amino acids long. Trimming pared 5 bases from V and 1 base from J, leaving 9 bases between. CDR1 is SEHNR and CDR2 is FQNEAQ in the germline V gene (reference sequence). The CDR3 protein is CASSQKGSYEQYF. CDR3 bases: TGTGCCAGCAGCCAGAAGGGTTCCTACGAGCAGTACTTC.

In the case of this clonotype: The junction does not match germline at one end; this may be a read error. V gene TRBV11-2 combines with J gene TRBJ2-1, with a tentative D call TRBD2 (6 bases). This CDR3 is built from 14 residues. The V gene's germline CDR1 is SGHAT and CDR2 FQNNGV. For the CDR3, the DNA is TGTGCCAGCAGCTGGAGCGGGTCGTACAATGAGCGGTTCTTC. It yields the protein CASSWSGSYNERFF.